This T cell receptor beta chain was identified during a study of T cells in Graves' hyperthyroidism and ophthalmopathy (dated by TCRdb to between 2018 and 2021). Study-wide context: Peripheral blood was sampled at the time of initial diagnosis, prior to any treatment. To identify distinguishing TCR V-J signatures, a discovery cohort of 100 patients was used, comprising 43 with Graves' ophthalmopathy and under 60 with stable Graves' hyperthyroidism. An independent validation cohort of around 19 hyperthyroidism patients and 17 patients who later progressed to ophthalmopathy tested prospective prediction of ophthalmopathy. The 100 discovery patients were randomly split 7:3 into training and test sets. In addition, the study compared T-cell repertoires in thyroid tissue and in blood from roughly 6 Graves' hyperthyroidism patients. Following sampling, methimazole starting at 30 mg daily was given to hyperthyroidism patients, and high-dose intravenous methylprednisolone was given to ophthalmopathy patients. According to the paper, TCR Vbeta CDR3 sequencing was carried out on about 140 peripheral blood samples, which came from 40 to 45 ophthalmopathy, about 75 hyperthyroidism and some 17 progressor patients.

Graves' hyperthyroidism was defined as stable when no progression to ophthalmopathy occurred over 18 months of follow-up. Hyperthyroidism patients were aged 18 to 65 years and newly diagnosed, with disease duration of less than 2 months. Exclusion was applied to patients with uncontrolled infections, other autoimmune diseases, pregnancy or lactation. Diagnoses were based on clinical symptoms, serum thyroxine and TRAb, thyroid ultrasound and orbital computed tomography. PBMCs were separated from roughly 9.6 ml of fresh peripheral blood using Ficoll-Paque density gradient centrifugation. Total RNA was extracted using Trizol reagent, and RNA quality was assessed on an Agilent 2100 Bioanalyzer. The study at large found these results: During validation, the model predicted progression to ophthalmopathy a median of approximately 6.5 months ahead of onset, with more than 60% sensitivity and about 72% specificity. Most expanded thyroid clonotypes (frequency above 0.001) were also detected in blood, suggesting blood repertoires may reflect thyroid immune responses. A 13 V-J signature model separated ophthalmopathy from stable hyperthyroidism, with over 85% sensitivity and roughly 81% specificity in cross-validation and 80%/75% in testing. Sample size was not statistically predetermined, and blinding of investigators to group allocation was not performed.

The TCR beta CDR3 regions were amplified from RNA transcripts. For the first round of RT-PCR on the TCR CDR3, the HTBI primer set was used together with the Qiagen OneStep RT-PCR kit. A second multiplex PCR round built the libraries, followed by size selection and purification. Libraries were sequenced paired-end with 100 bp reads on an Illumina HiSeq2000. Turning to the authors' computational methods: SOAPnuke was used to process the raw data, removing reads that contained adapters or uncalled bases, had a mean Phred below 15, or lacked an exact match to the constant primer or identifier. COPE v1.2.5 was used to merge high-quality paired reads, and clonotypes were defined as unique nucleotide sequences. MiTCR v1.1 was used to align the clonotypes against IMGT TRBV, TRBD and TRBJ reference segments. The analysis included only V-J combinations with a frequency above 0.0001, which together covered approximately 99% of the repertoires. The TCS score was defined as the ratio of F50 (clonal expansion) to E x V (chaos), calculated using BLOSUM62-based TCRdist between CDR3 peptides within each V-J. Welch's t-statistics and random forest reduced roughly 500 V-J features to about 12, which were used in a naive Bayes classifier (R e1071). In-frame beta chains were kept once TCRdb had trimmed the public reads at Q25 with fastp and called clones with MiXCR. Merged by CDR3 protein, the rows form single entries marked with the most common genes and DNA. The V and J calls come from TCRdb's annotation, not from the publication. In this sample the table shows about 740,000 distinct CDR3 sequences, less than 15% of which occur a single time. The leading ten clones occupy around 9.6% of the sample.

A remark on this clonotype: Its antigen is unknown. No base-level quality is on record; no much larger clone is a single base apart.

Its CDR3 holds 15 amino acids, cysteine through phenylalanine. Of the read, only the CDR3 DNA is kept; its 45 bases are in frame from base 1. Via the germline V gene, CDR1 is SGHVS and CDR2 FNYEAQ. Germline trimming amounts to 0 bases on V and 7 bases on J, with 5 as the count of junction bases outside the gene matches. The clonotype was recovered from a young woman with Graves' hyperthyroidism. The sequence is built from TRBV7-6 and TRBJ1-4, with 7 bases matching TRBD1. The sample was blood. DNA sequence: TGTGCCAGCAGCTTAGCAGGGGGCGAGAGTGAAAAACTGTTTTTT. Translated, this gives CASSLAGGESEKLFF.